This record looks at one T cell receptor (beta chain) sequence and its context. Antigen specificity is unknown. Here immunoSEQ multiplex PCR was the method, and the copy in TCRdb shows in-frame clones only, minus some. This repertoire shows about 140,000 clones, around nine tenths found once; its top ten account for just under 8%. This specimen comes from a study of cytomegalovirus exposure and HLA in healthy donors. Overall study results and limits: Altogether, some 160 TCR beta chains were recorded as cytomegalovirus-associated. Accounts indicate the classifier identified cytomegalovirus status with strong specificity and sensitivity.

The donors were part of the validation cohort, which consisted of some 120 subjects and was separate from the first cohort of hundreds of subjects. The V end lost 2 bases, the J end lost 4 bases, and 11 bases lay between the germline ends. CDR1 and CDR2 (germline): MNHEY, SMNVEV (reference sequence). There are 14 residues in the CDR3. The sample was PBMCs. The chain employs TRBV27 and TRBJ1-1; D remains ambiguous. This clonotype was obtained from a woman aged 18-29 years in good health and CMV-seropositive. This CDR3 is CASSLRRVGTEAFF. In DNA, the CDR3 is TGTGCCAGCAGTTTAAGACGGGTAGGCACTGAAGCTTTCTTT.